The 19 T cell receptor beta chains presented below share a single source sample, sequenced in a study of T cell responses to AZD1222 COVID-19 vaccine. TCRdb's table, derived via immunoSEQ multiplex PCR, lists solely in-frame clones and lacks some. The sample consists of tens of thousands of clones, approximately 85% of them appearing once. Sequenced material: peripheral blood, taken 28 days after the second AZD1222 dose. The receptors stem from an adult who received the AZD1222 COVID-19 vaccine.

V usage is TRBV9 and J usage is TRBJ2-1, with D uncertain. The length of the CDR3 is 15 residues. The V end was cut by 4 bases, the J end by 0 bases, with 11 bases between. Looked up from germline, CDR1 is SGDLS and CDR2 is YYNGEE. This chain's CDR3 is CASSPLPDSYNEQFF. In DNA, the CDR3 is TGTGCCAGCAGCCCCCTTCCGGACTCCTACAATGAGCAGTTCTTC. Drawing the rest from reference TRBV9 and TRBJ2-1, the complete variable domain is DSGVTQTPKHLITATGQRVTLRCSPRSGDLSVYWYQQSLDQGLQFLIQYYNGEERAKGNILERFSAQQFPDLHSELNLSSLELGDSALYFCASSPLPDSYNEQFFGPGTRLTVL.

The chain links TRBV7-2 to TRBJ2-7; D unresolved. The germline V gene has CDR1 SGHTA and CDR2 FQGNSA. The V end was cut by 7 bases, the J end by 4 bases, with 8 bases between. The CDR3 is 11 residues long. CDR3 loop: CASTLAYEQYF. CDR3 sequence (DNA): TGTGCCAGCACCCTCGCTTACGAGCAGTACTTC.

The chain has TRBV7-2 and TRBJ2-5, with 8 bases lining up with TRBD2. The V gene's germline CDR1 is SGHTA and CDR2 FQGNSA. Losses at the gene ends were 1 base for V and 0 bases for J; bases not matched to a gene: 4. The CDR3 loop spans 16 amino acids. The CDR3 sequence is CASSLGTGGYQETQYF. The CDR3 DNA reads as TGTGCCAGCAGCTTAGGAACGGGGGGGTACCAAGAGACCCAGTACTTC.

This rearrangement joins TRBV4-2 to TRBJ2-1, with 8 bases matching TRBD2. Germline values: CDR1 LGHNA, CDR2 YNFKEQ. The V gene end was trimmed by 2 bases and the J gene end by 0 bases; junction bases not matched to a gene: 3. This CDR3 has 16 amino acids. The CDR3 sequence is CASSQQSGSSYNEQFF. DNA for the CDR3: TGTGCCAGCAGCCAACAGAGCGGGAGCTCCTACAATGAGCAGTTCTTC.

The CDR3 coding sequence is TGCAGCGACAAAGGGGCAGGGGGCTTGAACACTGAAGCTTTCTTT. Translated: CSDKGAGGLNTEAFF. This sequence joins TRBV29-1 and TRBJ1-1; 8 bases map to TRBD1. J was trimmed by 0 bases and V by 7 bases; bases with no gene match: 10. This CDR3 spans 15 amino acids. Germline CDR1 reads SQVTM; CDR2 reads ANQGSEA.

The chain employs TRBV5-5 and TRBJ2-2; D unresolved. The germline V gene has CDR1 SGHKS and CDR2 YYEKEE (reference sequence). There are 16 residues in the CDR3. V gave up 1 base and J gave up 0 bases, with 10 bases separating them. CDR3 DNA: TGTGCCAGCAGCTTGAAAGGCAGAACGAACACCGGGGAGCTGTTTTTT. This encodes CASSLKGRTNTGELFF.

The V and J genes are TRBV27 and TRBJ1-2; 9 bases are shared with TRBD1. Germline trimming cut 4 bases from V and 11 bases from J; bases unmatched to any gene: 11. Germline CDR1 MNHEY, CDR2 SMNVEV (reference sequence). This CDR3 has 14 residues. The CDR3 DNA reads TGTGCCAGCAGTTCACAGGGGGCCACCCCAATATACACCTTC. Its protein is CASSSQGATPIYTF.

CDR3 region: CASSIGARDRDQPQHF. As DNA, the CDR3 is TGTGCCAGTAGTATAGGCGCCCGGGACAGGGATCAGCCCCAGCATTTT. The rearrangement links TRBV19 to TRBJ1-5; TRBD1 matches 9 bases. The CDR3 loop spans 16 amino acids. The J segment lost 5 bases and the V segment lost 1 base, leaving 6 bases of the junction unmatched. CDR1 LNHDA and CDR2 SQIVND come from the germline V gene (reference sequence).

V usage is TRBV7-3 and J usage is TRBJ2-1, with 11 bases matching TRBD2. In germline, CDR1 is SGHTA, CDR2 FQGTGA. The CDR3 is 15 residues long. J was trimmed by 3 bases and V by 5 bases; bases with no gene match: 3. Here the CDR3 reads CASSPTSGDYNEQFF. CDR3 in DNA: TGTGCCAGCAGCCCGACTAGCGGGGACTACAATGAGCAGTTCTTC.

The V call is TRBV6-2 or TRBV6-3, the J call TRBJ2-7, with no clear D. The CDR3 has 11 amino acids. V shed 2 bases and J shed 8 bases, with 7 bases lying between them. Looked up from germline, CDR1 is MNHEY and CDR2 is SVGEGT. As DNA, the CDR3 is TGTGCCAGCAGTTACCGATTACAGCAGTACTTC. Its translation is CASSYRLQQYF.

V and J are TRBV14 and TRBJ2-3, with 7 bases fitting TRBD1. Germline V gives CDR1 SGHDN, CDR2 FVKESK. The junction had 5 bases not matched to a gene; V was cut back by 4 bases and J by 4 bases. The length of the CDR3 is 14 residues. For the CDR3, the DNA is TGTGCCAGCAGCCTGCGACAGGGTCCAGATACGCAGTATTTT. It is translated as CASSLRQGPDTQYF.

A note on this clone: In the same sample, other DNA sequences code for this CDR3. The chain links TRBV7-8 to TRBJ1-1, with a tentative D call TRBD1 (5 bases). V lost 2 bases and J lost 4, with 8 bases in between. CDR3 length equals 13 residues. CDR1 and CDR2 (germline): SGHVS, FQNEAQ. CDR3 residues: CASSLRGVTEAFF. The CDR3 DNA is TGTGCCAGCAGCTTACGGGGGGTCACTGAAGCTTTCTTT.

V is TRBV6-5 and J is TRBJ1-5; D might be TRBD1 (6 bases). The CDR3 extends over 14 amino acids. The V gene lost 8 bases and the J gene lost 2 bases, with 13 bases spanning the gap. Per germline, CDR1 MNHEY and CDR2 SVGAGI. CDR3 in DNA: TGTGCCAGCCTTTACGCAGGGGGCAATCAGCCCCAGCATTTT. It encodes CASLYAGGNQPQHF.

The count of this clone is one. J is TRBJ2-1 and V is TRBV6-2 or TRBV6-3, with TRBD1 matching 9 bases. This CDR3 is built from 13 residues. V was pared by 4 bases and J by 6 bases, with 1 base of the junction left unmatched. Germline loops: CDR1 MNHEY, CDR2 SVGEGT. The CDR3 nucleotides are TGTGCCAGCAGTTGGGACAGGGCCAATGAGCAGTTCTTC. This gives the protein CASSWDRANEQFF.

V gene TRBV3-1 (or the pseudogene TRBV3-2) combines with J gene TRBJ1-3; 8 bases map to TRBD1. This CDR3 spans 19 amino acids. The germline CDR1 and CDR2 sequences are LGHDT and YNNKEL (reference sequence). Trimming at V came to 2 bases and at J to 4 bases, leaving 16 bases not matched to a gene. The CDR3 coding sequence is TGTGCCAGCAGCCAATGGTTAGGAGGAGCAGGGGGCCAAGGAAACACCATATATTTT. Its protein product is CASSQWLGGAGGQGNTIYF.

This chain uses TRBV11-3 with TRBJ2-3; D is possibly TRBD2 (6 bases). The V gene lost 1 base and the J gene lost 2 bases, with 10 bases spanning the gap. Per the germline V gene, CDR1 is SGHNT and CDR2 is YENEEA. This CDR3 has 15 residues. The CDR3: CASSLVGGATDTQYF. As DNA, the CDR3 is TGTGCCAGCAGCTTAGTCGGGGGAGCCACAGATACGCAGTATTTT.

This clone turned up a few times. The gene calls are TRBV5-1 and TRBJ1-2; possible D gene TRBD1, 5 bases. The CDR3 has 18 residues. Germline assignment: CDR1 SGHRS and CDR2 YFSETQ. Trimming stripped 0 bases from V and 5 bases from J, with 23 bases between. The CDR3 nucleotides are TGCGCCAGCAGCTTGGACCACGTCGAGTTACAGGAGCTGTATGGCTACACCTTC. Protein: CASSLDHVELQELYGYTF.

This clone was recorded a few times. The chain uses TRBV7-9 and TRBJ2-1; D possibly corresponds to TRBD1 (6 bases). CDR1 and CDR2 (germline): SEHNR, FQNEAQ (reference sequence). Trimming shortened V by 7 bases and J by 4 bases, and 14 bases separated the two germline ends. This CDR3 is 14 amino acids long. The CDR3 is CASNPAGVYNEQFF. As DNA, the CDR3 is TGTGCCAGCAACCCTGCAGGGGTTTACAATGAGCAGTTCTTC.

J is TRBJ2-7 and V is TRBV7-9, with D uncertain. The CDR3 spans 16 residues. V lost 1 base and J 0 bases, leaving 13 bases between the germline ends. In germline, CDR1 is SEHNR, CDR2 FQNEAQ (reference sequence). The CDR3 here is CASSLGAGSSSYEQYF. The CDR3 bases are TGTGCCAGCAGCTTAGGGGCCGGGTCAAGCTCCTACGAGCAGTACTTC.